Each of the 24 T cell receptor beta chains below was sequenced from the same sample in a study of shared clonotypes between healthy human individuals. Assay: immunoSEQ multiplex PCR; the TCRdb copy retains only in-frame clones and omits some. Among roughly 1,600,000 clones listed, approximately 98.5% were seen once. The sample comprised naive CD4+ T cells sorted from blood. Subset denoted: CD45RA+ positively selected. Source of these receptors: a man aged 30 to 45 in good health.

CDR3 amino acids: CASSEFRGRETQYF. The DNA for the CDR3 is TGCGCCAGCAGTGAGTTTAGAGGGAGGGAGACCCAGTACTTC. This sequence joins TRBV10-1 and TRBJ2-5, with D perhaps TRBD2 (6 bases). This CDR3 is built from 14 residues. The ends were cut back, 1 base at V and 5 bases at J, with 11 bases in the middle. Germline V gives CDR1 WNHNN, CDR2 SYGVQD (reference sequence).

The rearrangement links TRBV13 to TRBJ1-1; D unresolved. Per the germline V gene, CDR1 is PRHDT and CDR2 is FYEKMQ (reference sequence). This CDR3 has 14 residues. The germline V and J ends were trimmed by 0 bases and 0 bases, with 5 bases remaining between them. DNA of the CDR3: TGTGCCAGCAGCTTAGGGATATTGAACACTGAAGCTTTCTTT. Protein: CASSLGILNTEAFF.

The chain employs TRBV4-3 and TRBJ2-2; D might be TRBD2 (6 bases). Between the trimmed V and J ends, which lost 3 bases and 4 bases, there was a span of 15 bases. CDR1 and CDR2 from the germline V gene are LGHNA and YSLEER. The length of the CDR3 is 16 residues. CDR3 DNA: TGCGCCAGCAGCCAGGAACCGGGACTCCCCACCGGGGAGCTGTTTTTT. Protein: CASSQEPGLPTGELFF.

The V call is TRBV11-2, the J call TRBJ2-1, with D hard to call. Trimming took 1 base from V and 2 from J, leaving 15 bases between them. Germline CDR1 and CDR2: SGHAT and FQNNGV. There are 17 residues in the CDR3. The CDR3 DNA sequence: TGTGCCAGCAGCTTAGGCTCCTCCTGGGCTGCCTACAATGAGCAGTTCTTC. Protein sequence: CASSLGSSWAAYNEQFF. Drawing the rest from reference TRBV11-2 and TRBJ2-1, the complete variable domain is EAGVAQSPRYKIIEKRQSVAFWCNPISGHATLYWYQQILGQGPKLLIQFQNNGVVDDSQLPKDRFSAERLKGVDSTLKIQPAKLEDSAVYLCASSLGSSWAAYNEQFFGPGTRLTVL.

V gene TRBV10-2 combines with J gene TRBJ1-2; weak D call: TRBD1 (6 bases). Germline values: CDR1 WSHSY, CDR2 SAAADI. With 7 bases removed from V and 4 bases from J, the gap between germline ends came to 16 bases. The length of the CDR3 is 14 residues. CDR3 sequence reads: CASTGGRQGYGYTF. CDR3 nucleotide sequence: TGCGCCAGCACGGGGGGGCGCCAGGGCTATGGCTACACCTTC.

V is TRBV6-5 and J is TRBJ2-7; 10 bases match TRBD2. Germline values: CDR1 MNHEY, CDR2 SVGAGI. With 6 bases clipped from V and 0 bases from J, the junction kept 5 bases outside the gene matches. The CDR3 covers 15 residues. DNA of the CDR3: TGTGCCAGCAGGCCTAGCGGGAGAAGCTCCTACGAGCAGTACTTC. Translating gives CASRPSGRSSYEQYF.

This chain connects TRBV5-1 to TRBJ2-5; 8 bases fit TRBD1. With the DNA end fitting TRBJ2-7 better, the J assignment may be wrong. This CDR3 has 14 residues. Germline V gives CDR1 SGHRS, CDR2 YFSETQ. CDR3: CASSYDRGGYEQYF. DNA of the CDR3: TGCGCCAGCAGCTATGACAGGGGTGGTTACGAGCAGTACTTC.

The V call is TRBV4-1, the J call TRBJ2-3; the D gene is possibly TRBD1 (5 bases). V was cut by 2 bases and J by 1 base, with 10 bases left in between. Germline V gene sequence: CDR1 MGHRA, CDR2 YSYEKL. This CDR3 contains 15 residues. The CDR3 loop reads CASSQQGVGTDTQYF. CDR3 DNA sequence: TGCGCCAGCAGCCAACAGGGTGTGGGCACAGATACGCAGTATTTT.

The chain couples TRBV5-1 to TRBJ1-4; maybe TRBD1 (5 bases). With 0 bases removed from V and 8 bases from J, the gap between germline ends came to 14 bases. CDR1 is SGHRS, CDR2 YFSETQ, per germline. The CDR3 totals 15 residues. The CDR3 loop is CASSLVWQGEEKLFF. CDR3 sequence (DNA): TGCGCCAGCAGCTTGGTTTGGCAGGGAGAGGAAAAACTGTTTTTT.

V usage is TRBV18 and J usage is TRBJ2-1; the D gene could be TRBD1 or TRBD2 (5 bases each). The CDR3 contains 16 residues. The V gene lost 2 bases and the J gene lost 3 bases, with 14 bases spanning the gap. Germline-derived CDR1 and CDR2 are KGHSH and LQKENI. The CDR3 spells CASSPNGRGLYNEQFF. CDR3 nucleotides: TGTGCCAGCTCACCAAACGGTCGGGGCCTCTACAATGAGCAGTTCTTC.

The J gene is TRBJ2-7, the V gene TRBV7-9; D unclear. V lost 5 bases, J lost 1 base, and 18 bases lay in between. Germline-derived CDR1 and CDR2 are SEHNR and FQNEAQ (reference sequence). CDR3 length equals 16 residues. The CDR3 nucleotides read TGTGCCAGCAGCGCCCTCAGAGCGTTCCCTTCCTACGAGCAGTACTTC. Amino acid sequence: CASSALRAFPSYEQYF.

The chain combines TRBV27 with TRBJ2-1; maybe TRBD1 (6 bases). The germline gives CDR1 MNHEY, CDR2 SMNVEV (reference sequence). CDR3 length: 16 residues. Trimming removed 1 base from V and 9 bases from J, with 19 bases in between. DNA of the CDR3: TGTGCCAGCAGTTTATTTAGGGGGTCGTTGTCAGCTGAGCAGTTCTTC. Its protein product is CASSLFRGSLSAEQFF.

The J gene is TRBJ2-7, the V gene TRBV7-8; 8 bases are shared with TRBD2. CDR1 is SGHVS, CDR2 FQNEAQ, per germline. The CDR3 contains 16 residues. Trimming cost V 0 bases and J 3 bases; bases outside gene matches: 7. In nucleotides, the CDR3 is TGTGCCAGCAGCTTAGCGCACCGAGCGGGAGACTACGAGCAGTACTTC. It encodes CASSLAHRAGDYEQYF.

The rearrangement links TRBV5-1 to TRBJ2-1; D is undetermined. CDR1 and CDR2 from the germline V gene are SGHRS and YFSETQ. Trimming took off 0 bases at V and 2 bases at J, with 18 bases between the two ends. The length of the CDR3 is 18 residues. DNA for the CDR3: TGCGCCAGCAGCTTGGAGGTAGAGTGGGATTGGACCTACAATGAGCAGTTCTTC. As protein: CASSLEVEWDWTYNEQFF.

The V and J genes are TRBV11-2 and TRBJ1-2; D is ambiguous. Germline CDR1 SGHAT, CDR2 FQNNGV. V lost 8 bases and J 2 bases, leaving 15 bases between the germline ends. The CDR3 has 14 residues. The CDR3 region is CASSQSWQNYGYTF. Here the CDR3 DNA reads TGTGCCAGCTCACAGTCGTGGCAGAACTATGGCTACACCTTC.

The V gene is TRBV5-6, the J gene TRBJ2-7; D might be TRBD1 (5 bases). This CDR3 is built from 15 residues. V was cut by 3 bases and J by 0 bases, with 13 bases left in between. CDR1 and CDR2 from the germline V gene are SGHDT and YYEEEE. In DNA form, the CDR3 reads TGTGCCAGCAGCTACGCGGTGGACACCTCCTACGAGCAGTACTTC. Its translation is CASSYAVDTSYEQYF.

On this clone itself: The same CDR3 arises from other DNA sequences in this sample as well. The gene calls are TRBV11-3 and TRBJ2-3, with 13 bases identical to TRBD2. The germline V gene encodes CDR1 SGHNT and CDR2 YENEEA. V lost 4 bases, J lost 3 bases, and 7 bases stayed unmatched. This CDR3 has 17 residues. The CDR3 sequence: CASSSRTSGRATDTQYF. As DNA, the CDR3 is TGTGCCAGCAGCTCCCGGACTAGCGGGAGAGCAACAGATACGCAGTATTTT.

The CDR3 sequence: CASSSQVSTNEQYF. The CDR3 nucleotides read TGCGCCAGCAGCTCACAGGTCTCGACAAACGAGCAGTACTTC. V is TRBV5-1 and J is TRBJ2-7; possibly TRBD1 for D (5 bases). Trimming pared 3 bases from V and 5 bases from J, leaving 15 bases between. This CDR3 region has 14 residues. Germline V gene lookup returns CDR1 SGHRS and CDR2 YFSETQ.

The V gene is TRBV19, the J gene TRBJ2-3, with 8 bases fitting TRBD1. V shed 4 bases and J 6 bases; nucleotides not matched to a gene: 6. The germline V gene has CDR1 LNHDA and CDR2 SQIVND (reference sequence). The CDR3 runs to 14 residues. CDR3 bases: TGTGCCAGTAGTAAAAGGACAGGGAGGGATACGCAGTATTTT. Translating it yields CASSKRTGRDTQYF.

This chain's CDR3 is CASMRDRLAGDNEQFF. CDR3 coding DNA: TGTGCCAGCATGAGAGATCGACTAGCGGGAGACAATGAGCAGTTCTTC. The chain recombines TRBV2 with TRBJ2-1; 12 bases are a match to TRBD2. The CDR3 loop spans 16 amino acids. V lost 7 bases, J lost 5 bases, and 9 bases stayed unmatched. The germline CDR1 and CDR2 sequences are SNHLY and FYNNEI. Drawing the rest from reference TRBV2 and TRBJ2-1, the complete variable domain is EPEVTQTPSHQVTQMGQEVILRCVPISNHLYFYWYRQILGQKVEFLVSFYNNEISEKSEIFDDQFSVERPDGSNFTLKIRSTKLEDSAMYFCASMRDRLAGDNEQFFGPGTRLTVL.

Worth noting for this clone: Germline is not matched at one junction end, which may reflect a read error. V and J are TRBV6-1 and TRBJ1-5, with D possibly TRBD1 on 5 matching bases. Germline V lookup: CDR1 MNHNS, CDR2 SASEGT. The length of the CDR3 is 16 residues. The DNA for the CDR3 is TGTGCCAGCCGTGAAATGGGACGGATTAGCAATCAGCCCCAGCATTTT. It yields the protein CASREMGRISNQPQHF.

The rearrangement links TRBV6-1 to TRBJ1-3, with 9 bases fitting TRBD1. CDR3 length equals 16 residues. The V segment lost 4 bases and the J segment 1 base; nucleotides outside the gene matches: 5. Germline V gives CDR1 MNHNS, CDR2 SASEGT. CDR3 residues: CASSGTGTGSGNTIYF. The DNA of the CDR3 is TGTGCCAGCAGTGGCACCGGGACAGGGTCTGGAAACACCATATATTTT.

V usage is TRBV4-3 and J usage is TRBJ1-4; D is uncertain. Germline CDR1 is LGHNA and CDR2 is YSLEER. Deletions cut 1 base from V and 8 bases from J, with 17 bases between. The CDR3 is 16 amino acids. The CDR3 protein is CASSQGIAGLDEKLFF. The CDR3 nucleotides read TGCGCCAGCAGCCAAGGTATTGCCGGACTCGACGAAAAACTGTTTTTT.

The CDR3: CASSSDRAIYGYTF. The CDR3 region has the DNA TGTGCCAGCAGCTCCGACAGGGCCATCTATGGCTACACCTTC. The genes are TRBV7-2 and TRBJ1-2; 7 bases fit TRBD1. Germline trimming cut 4 bases from V and 4 bases from J; bases unmatched to any gene: 6. Looked up from germline, CDR1 is SGHTA and CDR2 is FQGNSA. The CDR3 sequence is 14 residues long.